The 7 T cell receptor beta chains presented below share a single source sample, sequenced in a study of preoperative IRX-2 immunotherapy in early breast cancer. Produced via immunoSEQ multiplex PCR; TCRdb's table is partial and in-frame only. The sample has over 55,000 clones; approximately 94% are singletons. Documented treatment: preoperative locoregional IRX-2 cytokine immunotherapy. Sampling was carried out from a patient treated with IRX-2 immunotherapy. Every receptor here comes from a human donor with breast cancer.

The chain couples TRBV19 to TRBJ2-5; 7 bases are a match to TRBD2. The CDR3 runs 14 residues. Germline CDR1 LNHDA, CDR2 SQIVND (reference sequence). After removal of 8 bases from V and 3 bases from J, the junction contained 9 bases not matched to a gene. DNA for the CDR3: TGTGCCAGTTCCTCTCCGGGGAGGGAAGAGACCCAGTACTTC. This codes for CASSSPGREETQYF.

The chain has TRBV7-6 and TRBJ1-1, with D possibly matching TRBD1 (5 bases). V lost 1 base and J 3 bases, leaving 9 bases between the germline ends. Germline V gene lookup returns CDR1 SGHVS and CDR2 FNYEAQ. The CDR3 totals 14 residues. The CDR3 loop is CASSLGAGHTEAFF. The CDR3 DNA follows: TGTGCCAGCAGCTTAGGGGCAGGGCACACTGAAGCTTTCTTT.

This clone was recorded once. The rearrangement uses TRBV21-1 and TRBJ1-5. TRBV21-1 is a known pseudogene. The CDR3 runs to 16 residues. CDR3 sequence (DNA): TGTGCCAGCAAGGATTGTTCAGGGGAGGGCAATCAGCCCCAGCATTTT. It encodes CASKDCSGEGNQPQHF.

The V call is TRBV21-1, the J call TRBJ2-1; no DNA check was done on the table's D call, TRBD2. TRBV21-1 is shown as a pseudogene. CDR3 size: 15 residues. The CDR3 coding sequence is TGTGCCAGCAGCAAATACCCGGGGGGGCCGAAGGAGCAGTTCTTC. Translated: CASSKYPGGPKEQFF.

The V call is TRBV5-1, the J call TRBJ2-5; 9 bases agree with TRBD2. CDR3 length: 15 residues. Germline V gives CDR1 SGHRS, CDR2 YFSETQ. V lost 6 bases to trimming and J lost 0 bases; unmatched junction nucleotides: 6. The CDR3 region is CASIPGLAYQETQYF. CDR3 bases: TGCGCCAGCATCCCCGGACTAGCGTACCAAGAGACCCAGTACTTC.

In nucleotides, the CDR3 is TGTGCCAGCAGCACTAGCGTTGAGCAGTTCTTC. It specifies CASSTSVEQFF. V is TRBV11-2 and J is TRBJ2-1; 7 bases are a match to TRBD2. The CDR3 loop spans 11 amino acids. CDR1 is SGHAT and CDR2 is FQNNGV in the germline V gene. The trim removed 5 bases at V and 9 bases at J, leaving 1 base unmatched. The variable domain in full, completed from reference TRBV11-2 and TRBJ2-1, reads EAGVAQSPRYKIIEKRQSVAFWCNPISGHATLYWYQQILGQGPKLLIQFQNNGVVDDSQLPKDRFSAERLKGVDSTLKIQPAKLEDSAVYLCASSTSVEQFFGPGTRLTVL.

V usage is TRBV19 and J usage is TRBJ2-5; the D gene is possibly TRBD2 (6 bases). V lost 3 bases and J 5 bases, leaving 13 bases between the germline ends. Looked up from germline, CDR1 is LNHDA and CDR2 is SQIVND (reference sequence). There are 14 residues in the CDR3. The chain's CDR3 is CASSMGRLAETQYF. The CDR3 coding sequence is TGTGCCAGTAGTATGGGGCGGCTAGCGGAGACCCAGTACTTC.